These 11 T cell receptor beta chains originate from one sample sequenced in a study of neurological immune-mediated disorders. Each CDR3 protein is one row after TCRdb ran MiXCR on the 5' RACE reads. The sample records some 60,000 distinct CDR3 sequences, 8.5% to 10% being singletons. The sample's time point: longitudinal time-point 2. The sample was PBMCs. The receptors derive from a man aged 30 to 45 in good health.

The sample holds many counts of this clonotype. The V and J genes are TRBV7-9 and TRBJ2-1; TRBD2 is a possible D gene (7 bases). V lost 4 bases and J 12 bases, leaving 25 bases between the germline ends. This CDR3 has 16 residues. The germline V gene encodes CDR1 SEHNR and CDR2 FQNEAQ (reference sequence). CDR3 sequence (DNA): TGTGCCAGCAGCTCCTTAGGGGGGGCGGGAAGAGCAACGCAGTTCTTC. Translation: CASSSLGGAGRATQFF.

Of note for this clonotype: Compared with germline, one end of the junction differs, possibly owing to a read error. V is TRBV5-1 and J is TRBJ1-2; D is possibly TRBD1 (6 bases). The germline CDR1 and CDR2 sequences are SGHRS and YFSETQ. The length of the CDR3 is 16 residues. This chain's CDR3 is CASSPAYRDPSYGYTF. CDR3 in DNA: TGCGCCAGCAGCCCAGCGTACAGGGACCCCTCCTATGGATACACCTTC.

This clonotype was seen many times. This chain joins TRBV12-3 or TRBV12-4 and TRBJ1-2, with 7 nucleotides matching TRBD1. There are 13 residues in the CDR3. V trimming: 6 bases; J trimming: 8 bases; junction bases outside the gene matches: 9. The CDR3 sequence: CASSFGRTGGYTF. The CDR3 nucleotides are TGTGCCAGCAGCTTTGGGAGGACAGGCGGCTACACCTTC.

This clonotype was detected ten times or more. The chain recombines TRBV6-4 with TRBJ2-3; 7 positions match TRBD1. Trimming removed 5 bases from V and 2 bases from J; junction bases left unmatched: 7. The CDR3 consists of 15 residues. Germline CDR1 reads MRHNA; CDR2 reads SNTAGT. The CDR3 loop is CASSKDGTDTDTQYF. The CDR3 bases are TGTGCCAGCAGTAAAGACGGGACAGACACAGATACGCAGTATTTT.

This clonotype was detected ten times or more. The chain joins TRBV5-1 to TRBJ2-3; 12 positions match TRBD2. In germline, CDR1 is SGHRS, CDR2 YFSETQ. The CDR3 runs to 16 residues. V dropped 2 bases and J dropped 4; count of bases not matched to a gene: 5. The CDR3 bases are TGCGCCAGCAGCTTCTCTAGCGGGAGGGCCGCAGATACGCAGTATTTT. Its protein is CASSFSSGRAADTQYF.

As to this clonotype: Given a much more abundant clone one base away, this may be a read error. This chain joins TRBV5-1 and TRBJ1-1; TRBD1 aligns across 7 bases. The CDR3 runs 15 residues. V was pared by 0 bases and J by 4 bases, with 6 bases of the junction left unmatched. Germline V lookup: CDR1 SGHRS, CDR2 YFSETQ. This CDR3 is CASSLVPRGCTEAFF. CDR3 nucleotides: TGCGCCAGCAGCTTGGTACCCAGGGGGTGCACTGAAGCTTTCTTT.

V and J are TRBV2 and TRBJ1-4; 9 bases are shared with TRBD1. CDR3 length: 15 amino acids. Germline V gene lookup returns CDR1 SNHLY and CDR2 FYNNEI. J was trimmed by 3 bases and V by 7 bases; bases with no gene match: 6. CDR3 protein: CASMDRGGPNEKLFF. The CDR3 nucleotides read TGTGCCAGCATGGACAGGGGAGGGCCTAATGAAAAACTGTTTTTT.

The sample holds many counts of this clonotype. The rearrangement joins TRBV5-1 to TRBJ2-5, with 8 bases fitting TRBD2. The germline gives CDR1 SGHRS, CDR2 YFSETQ. Trimming removed 1 base from V and 5 bases from J; junction bases left unmatched: 7. CDR3 length: 15 residues. Written as DNA, the CDR3 is TGCGCCAGCAGCTTGATCAGCGGGGGCCGGGAGACCCAGTACTTC. It yields the protein CASSLISGGRETQYF.

This clonotype was found many times. The V and J genes are TRBV29-1 and TRBJ2-7; 8 bases agree with TRBD2. The CDR3 length is 12 residues. With 6 bases clipped from V and 9 bases from J, the junction kept 10 bases outside the gene matches. Germline values: CDR1 SQVTM, CDR2 ANQGSEA. The CDR3 DNA reads TGCAGCGTCGAAACCGGGACTAGGGGGCAGTACTTC. Amino acids: CSVETGTRGQYF.

This clonotype showed up many times. The rearrangement uses TRBV4-2 and TRBJ1-4, with D tentatively TRBD1 (5 bases). Germline CDR1 is LGHNA and CDR2 is YNFKEQ. This CDR3 has 17 amino acids. With 4 bases removed from V and 0 bases from J, the gap between germline ends came to 15 bases. DNA of the CDR3: TGTGCCAGCAGCCGGACACGGGGGGGAGCAACTAATGAAAAACTGTTTTTT. Protein sequence: CASSRTRGGATNEKLFF.

This sequence joins TRBV19 and TRBJ1-6, with TRBD1 matching over 7 bases. V lost 11 bases to trimming and J lost 11 bases; unmatched junction nucleotides: 12. CDR1 is LNHDA, CDR2 SQIVND, per germline (reference sequence). The CDR3 covers 13 residues. The CDR3 protein is CASSDRDKTPLHF. The CDR3 DNA reads TGTGCCTCCAGCGACAGGGACAAGACACCCCTCCACTTT.